Each of the 29 T cell receptor beta chains below was sequenced from the same sample in a study of CD8+ T cells in alopecia areata. The treatment denotes: oral pan-JAK inhibitor, 5-10 mg twice daily. The sequencing template was cDNA reverse transcribed from extracted RNA. Sequenced by immunoSEQ multiplex PCR; TCRdb stores in-frame clones only, minus some. This table has about 42,000 clones, about 71% appearing once. This material consisted of CD8+ T cells sorted from blood, taken at week 4, from a patient treated with tofacitinib. These receptors all come from a human donor with alopecia areata.

In this sample, this clone turned up once. The V and J genes are TRBV27 and TRBJ2-5; TRBD2 might be the D (7 bases). CDR1 and CDR2 (germline): MNHEY, SMNVEV (reference sequence). The germline V and J ends were trimmed by 3 bases and 5 bases, with 16 bases remaining between them. CDR3 size: 15 residues. The CDR3: CASSLSRGAKETQYF. CDR3 DNA sequence: TGTGCCAGCAGTTTGAGTCGGGGGGCCAAGGAGACCCAGTACTTC.

The chain couples TRBV13 to TRBJ2-1; maybe TRBD2 (6 bases). This CDR3 region has 14 residues. Germline loops: CDR1 PRHDT, CDR2 FYEKMQ (reference sequence). V lost 7 bases and J lost 7, with 17 bases in between. In DNA, the CDR3 is TGTGCCAGCAACGAGATAGCGGCACTAAATGAGCAGTTCTTC. Amino acid sequence: CASNEIAALNEQFF. Full variable domain (outside the CDR3, taken from reference TRBV13 and TRBJ2-1): AAGVIQSPRHLIKEKRETATLKCYPIPRHDTVYWYQQGPGQDPQFLISFYEKMQSDKGSIPDRFSAQQFSDYHSELNMSSLELGDSALYFCASNEIAALNEQFFGPGTRLTVL.

V and J are TRBV29-1 and TRBJ2-6; 8 bases agree with TRBD2. There are 16 residues in the CDR3. Per the germline V gene, CDR1 is SQVTM and CDR2 is ANQGSEA. The J segment lost 4 bases and the V segment lost 0 bases, leaving 5 bases of the junction unmatched. CDR3 nucleotides: TGCAGCGTTGAAGATCGGGAGGGGCCCGGGGCCAACGTCCTGACTTTC. This translates into CSVEDREGPGANVLTF.

The CDR3 loop is CASSLPGYTIYF. The DNA of the CDR3 is TGTGCCAGCAGTTTGCCGGGATATACCATATATTTT. The chain uses TRBV28 and TRBJ1-3; no reliable D call. V lost 3 bases and J 10 bases, leaving 10 bases between the germline ends. Germline V gene sequence: CDR1 MDHEN, CDR2 SYDVKM. The CDR3 runs 12 residues.

The chain's CDR3 is CASSIIRDRAYEQYF. The DNA for the CDR3 is TGTGCCAGTAGTATAATCCGGGACAGGGCCTACGAGCAGTACTTC. The V call is TRBV19, the J call TRBJ2-7; the match to TRBD1 covers 9 bases. The germline CDR1 and CDR2 sequences are LNHDA and SQIVND (reference sequence). V shed 2 bases, J shed 2 bases, and the junction held 4 bases outside the gene matches. The CDR3 runs to 15 residues.

This clone was counted between two and nine times. One junction end disagrees with the germline gene, perhaps due to a read error. This rearrangement joins TRBV19 to TRBJ2-1; 7 bases are shared with TRBD1. Germline V lookup: CDR1 LNHDA, CDR2 SQIVND (reference sequence). CDR3 length: 13 residues. CDR3 bases: TGTGCCACCAGCCGGGACAGCCTTAATGAGCGGTTCTTC. It translates to CATSRDSLNERFF. Full variable domain (missing parts from reference TRBV19 and TRBJ2-1): DGGITQSPKYLFRKEGQNVTLSCEQNLNHDAMYWYRQDPGQGLRLIYYSQIVNDFQKGDIAEGYSVSREKKESFPLTVTSAQKNPTAFYLCATSRDSLNERFFGPGTRLTVL.

CDR3 protein: CASSQALDQETQYF. CDR3 coding DNA: TGTGCCAGCAGCCAAGCTTTGGACCAAGAGACCCAGTACTTC. This chain links TRBV14 with TRBJ2-5; D remains ambiguous. V was trimmed by 1 base and J by 0 bases, leaving 6 bases between them. The CDR3 contains 14 residues. Germline V lookup: CDR1 SGHDN, CDR2 FVKESK.

The J gene is TRBJ2-1, the V gene TRBV4-3; unclear D gene. Germline CDR1 and CDR2: LGHNA and YSLEER. Between the trimmed V and J ends, which lost 0 bases and 4 bases, there was a span of 7 bases. The CDR3 sequence is 14 residues long. CDR3 amino acids: CASSQEKGYNEQFF. The CDR3, as DNA: TGCGCCAGCAGCCAAGAGAAAGGATACAATGAGCAGTTCTTC.

This sequence joins TRBV28 and TRBJ1-5; D might be TRBD1 (5 bases). Germline V gene lookup returns CDR1 MDHEN and CDR2 SYDVKM. This CDR3 has 15 residues. Trimming shortened V by 3 bases and J by 4 bases, and 13 bases separated the two germline ends. The CDR3 DNA reads as TGTGCCAGCAGTTTTGTCGGGGGACCTAATCAGCCCCAGCATTTT. This sequence encodes CASSFVGGPNQPQHF.

The rearrangement joins TRBV30 to TRBJ2-7, with D unclear. The CDR3 contains 12 residues. Per the germline V gene, CDR1 is GTSNPN and CDR2 is SVGIG (reference sequence). Trimming stripped 1 base from V and 1 base from J, with 5 bases between. The CDR3 DNA is TGTGCCTGGAGTGCTGTGTCCTACGAGCAGTACTTC. It is translated as CAWSAVSYEQYF. Full variable domain (remainder filled in from reference TRBV30 and TRBJ2-7): SQTIHQWPATLVQPVGSPLSLECTVEGTSNPNLYWYRQAAGRGLQLLFYSVGIGQISSEVPQNLSASRPQDRQFILSSKKLLLSDSGFYLCAWSAVSYEQYFGPGTRLTVT.

The chain combines TRBV30 with TRBJ2-5, with 8 bases lining up with TRBD2. The V segment lost 8 bases and the J segment 2 bases; nucleotides outside the gene matches: 10. Germline lookup yields CDR1 GTSNPN and CDR2 SVGIG (reference sequence). The CDR3 length is 14 residues. CDR3: CAIGAGGEQETQYF. In DNA, the CDR3 is TGTGCCATTGGGGCGGGGGGCGAACAAGAGACCCAGTACTTC.

This chain uses TRBV2 with TRBJ1-2, with D unresolved. The CDR3 is 16 residues long. Germline-derived CDR1 and CDR2 are SNHLY and FYNNEI. Trimming pared 3 bases from V and 4 bases from J, leaving 18 bases between. Here the CDR3 reads CASSDDVISSFYGYTF. The CDR3 DNA sequence: TGTGCCAGCAGTGACGATGTGATATCTTCATTCTATGGCTACACCTTC.

V gene TRBV29-1 combines with J gene TRBJ2-7; D remains unclear. CDR1 SQVTM and CDR2 ANQGSEA come from the germline V gene. V was pared by 0 bases and J by 4 bases, with 10 bases between. The CDR3 sequence is 13 residues long. The CDR3 coding sequence is TGCAGCGTTGAAGACACAGCGATATACGAGCAGTACTTC. Residues: CSVEDTAIYEQYF.

In this sample, this clone turned up a few times. The rearrangement uses TRBV30 and TRBJ2-5; possibly TRBD2 for D (5 bases). Germline V gene data show CDR1 as GTSNPN and CDR2 as SVGIG (reference sequence). Trimming took off 1 base at V and 7 bases at J, with 19 bases between the two ends. This CDR3 contains 15 residues. CDR3 region: CAWSEEVDWAGTQYF. The CDR3 coding sequence is TGTGCCTGGAGTGAAGAGGTGGATTGGGCGGGGACCCAGTACTTC. Based on the CDR3 plus reference TRBV30 and TRBJ2-5, the full variable domain is SQTIHQWPATLVQPVGSPLSLECTVEGTSNPNLYWYRQAAGRGLQLLFYSVGIGQISSEVPQNLSASRPQDRQFILSSKKLLLSDSGFYLCAWSEEVDWAGTQYFGPGTRLLVL.

The chain uses TRBV19 and TRBJ1-2; TRBD1 agrees at 11 bases. This CDR3 spans 14 amino acids. J lost 6 bases, V lost 4 bases, and 4 bases had no gene match. CDR1 and CDR2 from the germline V gene are LNHDA and SQIVND (reference sequence). CDR3: CASSKRDRGDGYTF. The CDR3 DNA reads as TGTGCCAGTAGTAAAAGGGACAGGGGGGATGGCTACACCTTC.

This clone was picked up one time. The rearrangement uses TRBV4-1 and TRBJ2-7, with TRBD2 matching over 11 bases. The CDR3 covers 16 residues. CDR1 and CDR2 from the germline V gene are MGHRA and YSYEKL. V was pared by 0 bases and J by 6 bases, with 7 bases of the junction left unmatched. The CDR3 sequence: CASSQEWVAGGPEQYF. The CDR3 DNA is TGCGCCAGCAGCCAAGAATGGGTAGCGGGGGGGCCCGAGCAGTACTTC.

This clone was detected only a few times. This chain connects TRBV30 to TRBJ1-6, with 8 bases that match TRBD1. Trimming cost V 5 bases and J 7 bases; bases outside gene matches: 10. Per germline, CDR1 GTSNPN and CDR2 SVGIG (reference sequence). CDR3 length: 15 residues. The DNA of the CDR3 is TGTGCCTGGCTTCAGGGGGCAGGGTTGAATTCACCCCTCCACTTT. The encoded protein is CAWLQGAGLNSPLHF.

This clone came up a few times. The V call is TRBV19, the J call TRBJ2-1; D uncertain. Germline V CDR1 and CDR2: LNHDA, SQIVND (reference sequence). Trimming left V 5 bases short and J 2 bases short, with 16 bases between. This CDR3 has 16 residues. CDR3 loop: CASSLTGSPTYNEQFF. The DNA of the CDR3 is TGTGCCAGTAGTCTTACCGGGTCCCCTACCTACAATGAGCAGTTCTTC.

The chain employs TRBV29-1 and TRBJ2-7; D is perhaps TRBD2 (5 bases). CDR3 length equals 15 residues. V was clipped by 2 bases and J by 4 bases, with 18 bases between them. Germline V gene sequence: CDR1 SQVTM, CDR2 ANQGSEA. This CDR3 reads CSVEPAIGEGYEQYF. The CDR3 region has the DNA TGCAGCGTTGAACCCGCAATTGGAGAGGGTTACGAGCAGTACTTC.

The chain employs TRBV30 and TRBJ1-5; no reliable D call. Germline V lookup: CDR1 GTSNPN, CDR2 SVGIG (reference sequence). This CDR3 contains 15 residues. The V and J ends lost 0 bases and 2 bases respectively, with 11 bases between them. The CDR3: CAWSVKAIGNQPQHF. Here the CDR3 DNA reads TGTGCCTGGAGTGTAAAGGCTATCGGCAATCAGCCCCAGCATTTT.

The rearrangement joins TRBV30 to TRBJ2-7, with 7 positions matching TRBD1. This CDR3 is built from 13 residues. The V gene's germline CDR1 is GTSNPN and CDR2 SVGIG (reference sequence). The V gene end was trimmed by 3 bases and the J gene end by 5 bases; junction bases not matched to a gene: 7. The CDR3 DNA is TGTGCCTGGAGCAGGGGGAATGATGACGAGCAGTACTTC. It translates to CAWSRGNDDEQYF.

Only one count was recorded for this clone. The CDR3 DNA sequence: TGTGCCAGTTATTCAATCTATGGCTACACCTTC. Translated: CASYSIYGYTF. The gene calls are TRBV19 and TRBJ1-2; D is unclear. V lost 8 bases and J 4 bases, leaving 8 bases between the germline ends. The V gene's germline CDR1 is LNHDA and CDR2 SQIVND (reference sequence). This CDR3 region has 11 residues.

The V gene is TRBV28, the J gene TRBJ2-7; no clear D gene. The germline CDR1 and CDR2 sequences are MDHEN and SYDVKM. The CDR3 spans 12 residues. V gave up 2 bases and J gave up 7 bases, with 9 bases separating them. The CDR3: CASSLVQGEQYF. The CDR3 DNA reads TGTGCCAGCAGTTTAGTACAAGGAGAGCAGTACTTC.

The rearrangement joins TRBV29-1 to TRBJ1-5; 8 bases are a match to TRBD1. With 6 bases clipped from V and 1 base from J, the junction kept 8 bases outside the gene matches. The CDR3 is 15 residues long. Germline CDR1 and CDR2: SQVTM and ANQGSEA. CDR3: CSVALQGESNQPQHF. CDR3 nucleotide sequence: TGCAGCGTAGCCCTACAGGGGGAAAGCAATCAGCCCCAGCATTTT.

The CDR3 sequence: CASSVSGAGGANVLTF. CDR3 sequence (DNA): TGTGCCAGCAGTGTGTCGGGAGCCGGTGGGGCCAACGTCCTGACTTTC. This chain uses TRBV2 with TRBJ2-6, with a tentative D call TRBD2 (6 bases). The CDR3 totals 16 residues. The germline gives CDR1 SNHLY, CDR2 FYNNEI. V was shortened by 4 bases and J by 3 bases, with 13 bases between the two germline ends.

The CDR3 bases are TGTGCCAGCAGTGAAGCGCTTCGGGACAGACTTCGCGGCTACACCTTC. Its translation is CASSEALRDRLRGYTF. J is TRBJ1-2 and V is TRBV2; the match to TRBD1 covers 7 bases. V lost 0 bases to trimming and J lost 8 bases; unmatched junction nucleotides: 12. CDR3 length: 16 amino acids. Germline values: CDR1 SNHLY, CDR2 FYNNEI. Using reference TRBV2 and TRBJ1-2 for the parts outside the CDR3, the full variable domain is EPEVTQTPSHQVTQMGQEVILRCVPISNHLYFYWYRQILGQKVEFLVSFYNNEISEKSEIFDDQFSVERPDGSNFTLKIRSTKLEDSAMYFCASSEALRDRLRGYTFGSGTRLTVV.

The sample holds one count of this clone. The J gene is TRBJ1-1, the V gene TRBV29-1; possible D gene TRBD1, 5 bases. The CDR3 length is 14 residues. Germline lookup yields CDR1 SQVTM and CDR2 ANQGSEA. The germline V and J ends were trimmed by 1 base and 7 bases, with 16 bases remaining between them. The CDR3 loop is CSVEAIDRHREAFF. The DNA for the CDR3 is TGCAGCGTTGAAGCCATCGACAGACACCGTGAAGCTTTCTTT.

The rearrangement uses TRBV6-1 and TRBJ2-3, with 7 bases that match TRBD2. Germline V lookup: CDR1 MNHNS, CDR2 SASEGT. Germline trimming cut 10 bases from V and 2 bases from J; bases unmatched to any gene: 9. This CDR3 is 14 amino acids long. CDR3 nucleotides: TGTGCCACCGATTTCCGGGACTACACAGATACGCAGTATTTT. Translated, it gives CATDFRDYTDTQYF.

The chain joins TRBV4-3 to TRBJ2-1; 10 nucleotides agree with TRBD2. The CDR3 length is 16 residues. CDR1 LGHNA and CDR2 YSLEER come from the germline V gene. Trimming at V came to 0 bases and at J to 8 bases, leaving 7 bases not matched to a gene. The DNA of the CDR3 is TGCGCCAGCAGCCAAGATAGGCTAGCGGGGGAGGATGAGCAGTTCTTC. As protein: CASSQDRLAGEDEQFF.